One T cell receptor beta chain is described in this entry. Trimming took off 0 bases at V and 13 bases at J, with 15 bases between the two ends. The germline V gene has CDR1 LGHNA and CDR2 YNFKEQ. The CDR3 runs to 14 residues. This entry comes from a study of T cell changes during pregnancy in multiple sclerosis. This table comes from immunoSEQ multiplex PCR, and its TCRdb copy is limited to in-frame clones, with some not included. The profile shows 85,000 to 130,000 clones, about 90% of them singletons. The input for sequencing was peripheral blood, taken before pregnancy. The rearrangement uses TRBV4-2 and TRBJ1-4; TRBD1 is a possible D gene (6 bases). The receptor comes from a female donor with multiple sclerosis, enrolled in a pregnancy study. The CDR3, as DNA: TGTGCCAGCAGCCAAGAGCAGGGGACCTCAAGACTGTTTTTT. It yields the protein CASSQEQGTSRLFF.